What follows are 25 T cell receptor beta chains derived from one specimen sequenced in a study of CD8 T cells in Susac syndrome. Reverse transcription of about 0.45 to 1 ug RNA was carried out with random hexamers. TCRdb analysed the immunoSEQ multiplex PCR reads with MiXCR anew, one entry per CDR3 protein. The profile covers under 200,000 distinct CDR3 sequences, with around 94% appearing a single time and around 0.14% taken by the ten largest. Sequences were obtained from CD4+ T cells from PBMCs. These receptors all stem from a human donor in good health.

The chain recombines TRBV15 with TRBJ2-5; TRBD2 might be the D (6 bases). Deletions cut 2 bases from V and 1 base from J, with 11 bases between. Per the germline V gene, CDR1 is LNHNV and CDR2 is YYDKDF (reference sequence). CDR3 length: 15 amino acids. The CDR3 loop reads CATSRPGTSQETQYF. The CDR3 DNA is TGTGCCACCAGCAGACCCGGGACTTCCCAAGAGACCCAGTACTTC.

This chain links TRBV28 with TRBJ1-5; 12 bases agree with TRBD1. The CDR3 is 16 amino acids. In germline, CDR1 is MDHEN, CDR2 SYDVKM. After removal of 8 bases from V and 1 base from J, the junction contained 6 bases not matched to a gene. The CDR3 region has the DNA TGTGCCAGCGCCGGGACAGGGGGCATGAGCAATCAGCCCCAGCATTTT. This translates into CASAGTGGMSNQPQHF.

Here the CDR3 DNA reads TGTGCCAGCAGTTTAGATCATCAGCCCCAGCATTTT. This translates into CASSLDHQPQHF. This chain uses TRBV12-3 or TRBV12-4 with TRBJ1-5, with no clear D. CDR3 length: 12 amino acids. Trimming took 1 base from V and 5 from J, leaving 3 bases between them.

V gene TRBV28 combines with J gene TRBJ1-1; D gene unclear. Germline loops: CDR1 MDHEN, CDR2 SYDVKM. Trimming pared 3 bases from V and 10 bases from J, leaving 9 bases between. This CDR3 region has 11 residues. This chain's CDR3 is CASSFVLGAFF. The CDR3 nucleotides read TGTGCCAGCAGTTTTGTCTTAGGAGCTTTCTTT.

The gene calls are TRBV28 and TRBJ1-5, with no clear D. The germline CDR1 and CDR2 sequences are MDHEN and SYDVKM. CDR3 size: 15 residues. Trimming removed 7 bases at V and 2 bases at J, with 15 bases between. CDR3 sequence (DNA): TGTGCCAGCACACGGGCCTCGAGGGGCAATCAGCCCCAGCATTTT. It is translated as CASTRASRGNQPQHF.

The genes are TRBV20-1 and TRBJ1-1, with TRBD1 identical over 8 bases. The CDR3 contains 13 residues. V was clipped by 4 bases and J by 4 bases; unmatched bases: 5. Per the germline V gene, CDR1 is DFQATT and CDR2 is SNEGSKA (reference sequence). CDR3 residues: CSAIRQGFTEAFF. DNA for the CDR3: TGCAGTGCTATCCGACAGGGGTTCACTGAAGCTTTCTTT.

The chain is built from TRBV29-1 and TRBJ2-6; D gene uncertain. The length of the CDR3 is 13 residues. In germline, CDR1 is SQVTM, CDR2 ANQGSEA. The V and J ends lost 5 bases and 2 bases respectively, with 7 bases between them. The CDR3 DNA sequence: TGCAGCGTTATCATTGCTGGGGCCAACGTCCTGACTTTC. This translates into CSVIIAGANVLTF.

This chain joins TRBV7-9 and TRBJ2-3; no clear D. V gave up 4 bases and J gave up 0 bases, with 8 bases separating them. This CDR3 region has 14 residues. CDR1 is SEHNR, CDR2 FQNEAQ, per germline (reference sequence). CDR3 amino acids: CASSSPSSTDTQYF. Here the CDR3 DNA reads TGTGCCAGCAGCTCTCCCTCCAGCACAGATACGCAGTATTTT.

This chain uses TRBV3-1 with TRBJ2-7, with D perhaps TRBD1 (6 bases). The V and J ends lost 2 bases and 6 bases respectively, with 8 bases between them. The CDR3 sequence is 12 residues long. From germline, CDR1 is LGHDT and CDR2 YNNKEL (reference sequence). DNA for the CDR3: TGTGCCAGCAGCCAAACAGGGTCCGAGCAGTACTTC. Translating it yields CASSQTGSEQYF.

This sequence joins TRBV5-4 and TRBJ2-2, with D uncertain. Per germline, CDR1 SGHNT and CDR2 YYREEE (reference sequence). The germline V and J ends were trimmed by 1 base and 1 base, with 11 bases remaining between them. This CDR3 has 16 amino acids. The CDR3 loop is CASSLSPVENTGELFF. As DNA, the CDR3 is TGTGCCAGCAGCTTGTCGCCAGTTGAGAACACCGGGGAGCTGTTTTTT.

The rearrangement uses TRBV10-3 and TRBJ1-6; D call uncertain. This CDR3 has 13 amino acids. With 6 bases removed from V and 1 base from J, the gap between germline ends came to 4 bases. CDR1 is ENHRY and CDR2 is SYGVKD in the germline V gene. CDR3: CAISGSYNSPLHF. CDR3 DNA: TGTGCCATCAGCGGTTCCTATAATTCACCCCTCCACTTT.

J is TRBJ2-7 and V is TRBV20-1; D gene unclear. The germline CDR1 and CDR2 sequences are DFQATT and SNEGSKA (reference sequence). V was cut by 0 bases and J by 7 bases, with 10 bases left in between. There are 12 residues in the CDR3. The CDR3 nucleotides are TGCAGTGCTAGAGAGAGGCCTCCGGAGCAGTACTTC. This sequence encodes CSARERPPEQYF.

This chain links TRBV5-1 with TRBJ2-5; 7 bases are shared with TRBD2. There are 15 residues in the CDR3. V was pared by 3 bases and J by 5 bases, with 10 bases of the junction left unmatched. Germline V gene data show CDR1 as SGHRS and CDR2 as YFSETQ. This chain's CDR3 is CASSSRLAVGETQYF. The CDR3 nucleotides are TGCGCCAGCAGCTCCCGACTAGCCGTGGGGGAGACCCAGTACTTC.

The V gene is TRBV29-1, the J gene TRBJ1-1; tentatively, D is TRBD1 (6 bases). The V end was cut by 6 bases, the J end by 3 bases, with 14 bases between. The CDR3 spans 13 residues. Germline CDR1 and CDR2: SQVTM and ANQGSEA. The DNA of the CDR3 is TGCAGCGTAGGGGGGGGATATTACACTGAAGCTTTCTTT. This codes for CSVGGGYYTEAFF.

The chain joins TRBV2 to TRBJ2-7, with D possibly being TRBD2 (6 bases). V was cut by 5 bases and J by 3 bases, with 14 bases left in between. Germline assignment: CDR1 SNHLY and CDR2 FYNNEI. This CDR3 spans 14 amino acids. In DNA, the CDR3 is TGTGCCAGCAGTCCCGCGGGGAGGCACTACGAGCAGTACTTC. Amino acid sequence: CASSPAGRHYEQYF.

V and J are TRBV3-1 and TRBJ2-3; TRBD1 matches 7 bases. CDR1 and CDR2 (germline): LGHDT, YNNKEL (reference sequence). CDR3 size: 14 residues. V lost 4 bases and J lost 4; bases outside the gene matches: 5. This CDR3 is CASSRDGQADTQYF. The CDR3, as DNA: TGTGCCAGCAGCCGAGATGGACAGGCAGATACGCAGTATTTT.

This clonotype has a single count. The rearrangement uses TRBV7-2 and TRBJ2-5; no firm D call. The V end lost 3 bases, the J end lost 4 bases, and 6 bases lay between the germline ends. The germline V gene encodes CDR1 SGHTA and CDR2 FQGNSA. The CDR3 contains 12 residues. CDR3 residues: CASSFGRETQYF. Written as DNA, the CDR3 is TGTGCCAGCAGCTTCGGCAGAGAGACCCAGTACTTC.

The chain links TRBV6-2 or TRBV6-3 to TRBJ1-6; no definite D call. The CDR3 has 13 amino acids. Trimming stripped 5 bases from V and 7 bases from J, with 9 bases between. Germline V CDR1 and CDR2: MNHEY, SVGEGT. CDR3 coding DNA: TGTGCCAGCAGTCCCTCTGAGAATTCACCCCTCCACTTT. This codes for CASSPSENSPLHF.

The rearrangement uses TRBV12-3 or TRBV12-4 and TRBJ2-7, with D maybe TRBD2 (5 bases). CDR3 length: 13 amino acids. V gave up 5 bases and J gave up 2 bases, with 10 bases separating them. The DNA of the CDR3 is TGTGCCAGCAGTCCCGGGGTGACCTACGAGCAGTACTTC. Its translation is CASSPGVTYEQYF.

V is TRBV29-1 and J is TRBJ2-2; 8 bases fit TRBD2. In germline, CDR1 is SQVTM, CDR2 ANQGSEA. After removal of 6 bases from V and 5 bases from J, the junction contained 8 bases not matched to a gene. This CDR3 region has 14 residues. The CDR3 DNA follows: TGCAGCGTCGCTCGGGGACTAGGGACCGGGGAGCTGTTTTTT. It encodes CSVARGLGTGELFF.

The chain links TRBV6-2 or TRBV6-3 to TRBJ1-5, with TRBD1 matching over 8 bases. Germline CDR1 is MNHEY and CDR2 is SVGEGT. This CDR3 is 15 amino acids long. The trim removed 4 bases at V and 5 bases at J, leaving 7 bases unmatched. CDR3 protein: CASSSRDRSDQPQHF. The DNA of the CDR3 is TGTGCCAGCAGTTCCCGGGACAGGAGCGATCAGCCCCAGCATTTT.

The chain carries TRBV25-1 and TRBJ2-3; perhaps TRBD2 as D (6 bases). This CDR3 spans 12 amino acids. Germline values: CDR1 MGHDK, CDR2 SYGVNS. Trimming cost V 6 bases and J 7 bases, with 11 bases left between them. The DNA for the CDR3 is TGTGCCAGCAGGGGAGGTGCCAATACGCAGTATTTT. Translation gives CASRGGANTQYF.

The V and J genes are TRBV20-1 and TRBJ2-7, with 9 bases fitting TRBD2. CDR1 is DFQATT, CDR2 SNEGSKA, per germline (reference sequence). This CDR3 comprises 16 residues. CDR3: CIPERGALQGSYEQYF. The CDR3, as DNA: TGCATCCCTGAGCGGGGGGCCCTCCAAGGGTCCTACGAGCAGTACTTC.

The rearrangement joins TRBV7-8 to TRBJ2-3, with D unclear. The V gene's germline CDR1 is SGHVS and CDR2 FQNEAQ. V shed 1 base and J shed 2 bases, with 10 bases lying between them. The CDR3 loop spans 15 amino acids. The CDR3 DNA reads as TGTGCCAGCAGCTTAGGGCACCCCCACACAGATACGCAGTATTTT. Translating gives CASSLGHPHTDTQYF.

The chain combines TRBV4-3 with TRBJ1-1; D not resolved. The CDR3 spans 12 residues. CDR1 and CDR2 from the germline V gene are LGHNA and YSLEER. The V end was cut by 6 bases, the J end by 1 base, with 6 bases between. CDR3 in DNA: TGCGCCAGCAGGCACGGGAACACTGAAGCTTTCTTT. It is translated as CASRHGNTEAFF.